This T cell receptor (beta chain) was captured by sequencing in a study of blood T cell repertoires in COVID-19. Study context: Italy, Spain and the United States were the sources of the convalescent and acute COVID-19 samples.

Original processing methods: Reference gene primer amplification gave nucleated cell count estimates. Assay: immunoSEQ multiplex PCR; the TCRdb copy retains only in-frame clones and omits some. The V and J calls and the clone size are those of that table, but D and trimming were determined from the DNA. Of some 80,000 clones listed, 88% are singletons. The CDR3 length is 15 residues. V lost 2 bases, J lost 2 bases, and 12 bases lay in between. Germline CDR1 and CDR2: MNHEY and SVGAGI. The clonotype was recovered from a human donor in a cohort sampled during active COVID-19. The chain employs TRBV6-5 and TRBJ2-5; TRBD1 is a possible D gene (6 bases). Sequenced material: peripheral blood. Written as DNA, the CDR3 is TGTGCCAGCAGTTACCCCACAGGGTCGCAAGAGACCCAGTACTTC. It encodes CASSYPTGSQETQYF.